This passage covers 29 T cell receptor beta chains from one sample sequenced in a study of cytomegalovirus exposure and HLA in healthy donors. Researchers ran the PCR with 60 Vbeta and 13 Jbeta primers. Libraries were prepared by immunoSEQ multiplex PCR; TCRdb keeps only in-frame clonotypes and omits some of them. The sample consists of under 250,000 clones, 82% of them appearing once. Sequenced sample: PBMCs. These receptors came from a man aged 35 to 55 in good health and CMV-seropositive.

Only a few counts were recorded for this clone. A read error may produce the germline difference seen at one junction end. The genes are TRBV7-8 and TRBJ1-3; possible D gene TRBD1, 5 bases. Germline-derived CDR1 and CDR2 are SGHVS and FQNEAQ. The length of the CDR3 is 13 residues. The CDR3 bases are TGTGCCAGCAGCCAAAATCGCCAGGGTGATAAGAATTTT. It yields the protein CASSQNRQGDKNF.

With regard to this clone: As the CDR3 is not closed by the conserved phenylalanine or tryptophan, this likely results from a read error. Because the CDR3's place on the DNA is in doubt, the DNA is left out and the CDR3 is given as listed by TCRdb. The chain is built from TRBV6-5 and TRBJ2-7; the table's D call, TRBD1, has no DNA check behind it. Germline-derived CDR1 and CDR2 are MNHEY and SVGAGI. The length of the CDR3 is 13 amino acids, counting both ends. The CDR3 sequence is CASSYSIWDRGLL.

This clone was detected only once. The rearrangement joins TRBV29-1 to TRBJ2-7; 7 bases agree with TRBD2. CDR1 and CDR2 from the germline V gene are SQVTM and ANQGSEA. The length of the CDR3 is 13 residues. The J segment lost 3 bases and the V segment lost 4 bases, leaving 6 bases of the junction unmatched. The CDR3 DNA reads TGCAGCGTTGTCCTAGCGGCAAACTACGAGCAGTACTTC. Translated, it gives CSVVLAANYEQYF.

V gene TRBV19 combines with J gene TRBJ1-5; 8 bases agree with TRBD1. Trimming at V came to 6 bases and at J to 7 bases, leaving 8 bases not matched to a gene. This CDR3 region has 14 residues. Germline-derived CDR1 and CDR2 are LNHDA and SQIVND (reference sequence). The CDR3 DNA reads TGTGCCAGTAGGGAGACAGGGGTCTTACAGCCCCAGCATTTT. It yields the protein CASRETGVLQPQHF.

This clone was seen just once. The chain carries TRBV2 and TRBJ1-5; no definite D call. There are 14 residues in the CDR3. Looked up from germline, CDR1 is SNHLY and CDR2 is FYNNEI. The ends were cut back, 6 bases at V and 0 bases at J, with 9 bases in the middle. This chain's CDR3 is CASRPGYSNQPQHF. CDR3 coding DNA: TGTGCCAGCAGGCCAGGTTATAGCAATCAGCCCCAGCATTTT.

The genes are TRBV7-9 and TRBJ2-4, with a possible D match to TRBD1 (5 bases). Trimming shortened V by 1 base and J by 0 bases, and 13 bases separated the two germline ends. The CDR3 has 17 amino acids. Per germline, CDR1 SEHNR and CDR2 FQNEAQ (reference sequence). The CDR3 region has the DNA TGTGCCAGCAGCTTAGTCGCAGGGAAAGTAGCCAAAAACATTCAGTACTTC. Protein sequence: CASSLVAGKVAKNIQYF. Variable domain in full (rest from reference TRBV7-9 and TRBJ2-4): DTGVSQNPRHKITKRGQNVTFRCDPISEHNRLYWYRQTLGQGPEFLTYFQNEAQLEKSRLLSDRFSAERPKGSFSTLEIQRTEQGDSAMYLCASSLVAGKVAKNIQYFGAGTRLSVL.

V usage is TRBV9 and J usage is TRBJ2-6; D gene uncertain. This CDR3 contains 14 residues. Germline V lookup: CDR1 SGDLS, CDR2 YYNGEE. Trimming took 4 bases from V and 0 from J, leaving 5 bases between them. The CDR3 DNA reads TGTGCCAGCAGCTTTCACTCTGGGGCCAACGTCCTGACTTTC. Translated, it gives CASSFHSGANVLTF.

The chain employs TRBV5-4 and TRBJ2-1; no clear D. The CDR3 runs 15 residues. V lost 2 bases, J lost 0 bases, and 9 bases lay in between. Germline V gene data show CDR1 as SGHNT and CDR2 as YYREEE (reference sequence). The CDR3 DNA sequence: TGTGCCAGCAGCTTTACTGCGAGCTCCTACAATGAGCAGTTCTTC. This sequence encodes CASSFTASSYNEQFF. Complete variable domain (other parts from reference TRBV5-4 and TRBJ2-1): ETGVTQSPTHLIKTRGQQVTLRCSSQSGHNTVSWYQQALGQGPQFIFQYYREEENGRGNFPPRFSGLQFPNYSSELNVNALELDDSALYLCASSFTASSYNEQFFGPGTRLTVL.

The V gene is TRBV10-3, the J gene TRBJ1-5; 7 positions agree with TRBD1. J lost 9 bases, V lost 0 bases, and 5 bases had no gene match. The CDR3 covers 14 residues. The germline V gene has CDR1 ENHRY and CDR2 SYGVKD. CDR3 nucleotides: TGTGCCATCAGTGAGTCGGGCAGGACAGGGCCCCAGCATTTT. Translation gives CAISESGRTGPQHF.

There are a few counts of this clone. The V and J genes are TRBV7-9 and TRBJ2-7; tentatively, D is TRBD1 (5 bases). CDR3 size: 14 residues. The V end was cut by 1 base, the J end by 4 bases, with 11 bases between. Germline values: CDR1 SEHNR, CDR2 FQNEAQ (reference sequence). The CDR3 nucleotides read TGTGCCAGCAGCTTAGGGGGCGTGATATACGAGCAGTACGTC. This encodes CASSLGGVIYEQYV.

This clone came up once. The rearrangement links TRBV6-1 to TRBJ2-1; 7 bases align to TRBD1. This CDR3 has 13 amino acids. Trimming cost V 6 bases and J 6 bases; bases outside gene matches: 5. Germline V gene data show CDR1 as MNHNS and CDR2 as SASEGT. CDR3 protein: CASRYYRGNEQFF. CDR3 bases: TGTGCCAGCAGATACTACAGGGGCAATGAGCAGTTCTTC.

The chain carries TRBV5-1 and TRBJ2-5; tentatively, D is TRBD1 (5 bases). From germline, CDR1 is SGHRS and CDR2 YFSETQ. Deletions cut 2 bases from V and 9 bases from J, with 11 bases between. The CDR3 extends over 12 amino acids. The CDR3 DNA reads as TGCGCCAGCAGCTTAGATATAGGGGCCCAGTACTTC. Translation: CASSLDIGAQYF.

This chain connects TRBV7-9 to TRBJ2-3; 11 bases agree with TRBD2. V dropped 1 base and J dropped 6; count of bases not matched to a gene: 3. This CDR3 is built from 15 residues. Germline-derived CDR1 and CDR2 are SEHNR and FQNEAQ (reference sequence). The CDR3 is CASSLVAGGRDTQYF. CDR3 in DNA: TGTGCCAGCAGCTTAGTAGCGGGAGGGCGGGATACGCAGTATTTT.

The chain carries TRBV29-1 and TRBJ1-1, with D perhaps TRBD1 (6 bases). V shed 5 bases and J shed 4 bases, with 8 bases lying between them. In germline, CDR1 is SQVTM, CDR2 ANQGSEA. This CDR3 has 11 amino acids. CDR3 region: CSVTGSTEAFF. The CDR3 coding sequence is TGCAGCGTTACAGGGAGCACTGAAGCTTTCTTT.

This sequence joins TRBV6-5 and TRBJ2-7; D is uncertain. V was clipped by 5 bases and J by 2 bases, with 10 bases between them. This CDR3 contains 13 residues. Germline V gene sequence: CDR1 MNHEY, CDR2 SVGAGI. CDR3 in DNA: TGTGCCAGCAGTCAGGTTTCGGCCTACGAGCAGTACTTC. This translates into CASSQVSAYEQYF.

The DNA of the CDR3 is TGTGCCAGCAGGATGGGACAGGGCAATGAGCAGTTCTTC. Its translation is CASRMGQGNEQFF. The chain is built from TRBV6-1 and TRBJ2-1; 9 bases are shared with TRBD1. Germline V gene sequence: CDR1 MNHNS, CDR2 SASEGT. The junction had 3 bases not matched to a gene; V was cut back by 6 bases and J by 6 bases. This CDR3 comprises 13 residues.

The V call is TRBV25-1, the J call TRBJ1-2, with 9 bases matching TRBD1. Losses at the gene ends were 3 bases for V and 3 bases for J; bases not matched to a gene: 2. This CDR3 region has 14 residues. Germline values: CDR1 MGHDK, CDR2 SYGVNS. The chain's CDR3 is CASSEDRGHYGYTF. The CDR3 DNA follows: TGTGCCAGCAGTGAGGACAGGGGCCACTATGGCTACACCTTC.

This clone was counted a few times. The chain employs TRBV27 and TRBJ2-2, with 8 bases lining up with TRBD1. The CDR3 totals 14 residues. Germline-derived CDR1 and CDR2 are MNHEY and SMNVEV (reference sequence). Trimming took 5 bases from V and 9 from J; bases not matched to a gene: 8. DNA for the CDR3: TGTGCCAGCAGTCAGACAGGGGAGTGGAGGGAGCTGTTTTTT. Amino acids: CASSQTGEWRELFF.

The rearrangement links TRBV5-1 to TRBJ2-1, with D perhaps matching TRBD1 (6 bases). The CDR3 consists of 16 residues. V lost 6 bases to trimming and J lost 6 bases, with 22 bases between them. Germline CDR1 SGHRS, CDR2 YFSETQ. CDR3: CASTENTGISGNEQFF. The CDR3 DNA reads TGCGCCAGCACTGAGAACACAGGGATCTCGGGCAATGAGCAGTTCTTC.

The chain carries TRBV18 and TRBJ2-7; possibly TRBD2 for D (6 bases). Germline CDR1 is KGHSH and CDR2 is LQKENI. Deletions cut 3 bases from V and 4 bases from J, with 22 bases between. This CDR3 region has 17 residues. CDR3 loop: CASSPPLAGLSWYEQYV. As DNA, the CDR3 is TGTGCCAGCTCACCCCCCCTTGCAGGACTATCTTGGTACGAGCAGTACGTC.

The V gene is TRBV6-6, the J gene TRBJ2-7; 9 nucleotides align to TRBD2. The CDR3 covers 15 residues. Germline CDR1 MNHNY, CDR2 SVGAGI (reference sequence). V gave up 0 bases and J gave up 4 bases; unmatched junction bases: 4. DNA for the CDR3: TGTGCCAGCAGTTACTCTGCGGGAGGGCTTTACGAGCAGTACTTC. Encoded protein: CASSYSAGGLYEQYF.

The rearrangement uses TRBV5-1 and TRBJ2-1; 7 bases line up with TRBD2. CDR3 length equals 15 residues. V shed 3 bases, J shed 10 bases, and the junction held 13 bases outside the gene matches. CDR1 is SGHRS and CDR2 is YFSETQ in the germline V gene. In nucleotides, the CDR3 is TGCGCCAGCAGCTCAGGGTGGGGGGGGGAGAGGGAGCAGTTCTTC. As protein: CASSSGWGGEREQFF.

The J gene is TRBJ1-2, the V gene TRBV7-2, with D possibly TRBD1 on 6 matching bases. The CDR3 loop spans 15 amino acids. V dropped 2 bases and J dropped 4 bases, with 14 bases sitting between them. CDR1 is SGHTA, CDR2 FQGNSA, per germline. As DNA, the CDR3 is TGTGCCAGCAGCTTACGGACAGCCTCTGTCTATGGCTACACCTTC. Amino acids: CASSLRTASVYGYTF.

V gene TRBV5-1 combines with J gene TRBJ2-7; D not resolved. V dropped 2 bases and J dropped 6 bases, with 9 bases sitting between them. Looked up from germline, CDR1 is SGHRS and CDR2 is YFSETQ. The CDR3 runs 12 residues. CDR3 amino acids: CASSFEVGEQYF. CDR3 in DNA: TGCGCCAGCAGCTTTGAGGTCGGCGAGCAGTACTTC.

V is TRBV4-1 and J is TRBJ2-2; TRBD2 is a possible D gene (6 bases). The CDR3 consists of 16 residues. Germline-derived CDR1 and CDR2 are MGHRA and YSYEKL. V lost 0 bases and J 4 bases, leaving 12 bases between the germline ends. The CDR3 loop is CASSQDRGMGTGELFF. CDR3 nucleotide sequence: TGCGCCAGCAGCCAAGACCGCGGGATGGGCACCGGGGAGCTGTTTTTT.

This clone was found once. The chain couples TRBV7-3 to TRBJ1-1, with D hard to call. CDR1 is SGHTA, CDR2 FQGTGA, per germline. Trimming left V 5 bases short and J 1 base short, with 8 bases between. The CDR3 is 13 residues long. This CDR3 reads CASSLEGNTEAFF. The DNA for the CDR3 is TGTGCCAGCAGCCTGGAGGGGAACACTGAAGCTTTCTTT. Full variable domain (remainder filled in from reference TRBV7-3 and TRBJ1-1): GAGVSQTPSNKVTEKGKYVELRCDPISGHTALYWYRQSLGQGPEFLIYFQGTGAADDSGLPNDRFFAVRPEGSVSTLKIQRTERGDSAVYLCASSLEGNTEAFFGQGTRLTVV.

The chain employs TRBV28 and TRBJ2-3; no reliable D call. Trimming pared 9 bases from V and 0 bases from J, leaving 10 bases between. The CDR3 runs 13 residues. Germline CDR1 is MDHEN and CDR2 is SYDVKM. CDR3 in amino acids: CASHNSSTDTQYF. CDR3 nucleotide sequence: TGTGCCAGTCATAACAGCAGCACAGATACGCAGTATTTT.

The chain has TRBV2 and TRBJ2-2; 14 nucleotides line up with TRBD2. This CDR3 spans 18 amino acids. Germline CDR1 and CDR2: SNHLY and FYNNEI. V gave up 5 bases and J gave up 1 base; unmatched junction bases: 6. CDR3 DNA sequence: TGTGCCAGCAGTCCGGGACTAGCGGGAGCCGTGAACACCGGGGAGCTGTTTTTT. This gives the protein CASSPGLAGAVNTGELFF.

CDR3 nucleotides: TGCGCCAGCAGCCAACCAAGGGACAGGCCAGGGATTCAGTACTTC. Translating it yields CASSQPRDRPGIQYF. The gene calls are TRBV4-1 and TRBJ2-4; 8 bases map to TRBD1. The CDR3 extends over 15 amino acids. Germline assignment: CDR1 MGHRA and CDR2 YSYEKL. J was trimmed by 10 bases and V by 2 bases; bases with no gene match: 10.